The 13 T cell receptor beta chains in this list originate from one sample, sequenced in a study of T cell changes during pregnancy in multiple sclerosis. Produced via immunoSEQ multiplex PCR; TCRdb's table is partial and in-frame only. In the table there are fewer than 50,000 clones, approximately 94% of which are singletons. Here the sequenced sample was CD4+ T cells from peripheral blood mononuclear cells, taken in the third trimester of pregnancy. The source of these receptors is a female donor with multiple sclerosis, enrolled in a pregnancy study.

The J gene is TRBJ1-2, the V gene TRBV5-1; TRBD1 agrees at 8 bases. This CDR3 comprises 15 residues. V lost 0 bases to trimming and J lost 6 bases; unmatched junction nucleotides: 7. Germline V gives CDR1 SGHRS, CDR2 YFSETQ. The CDR3 DNA is TGCGCCAGCAGCTTGGAGGTGACAGGGGAGGATGGCTACACCTTC. The encoded protein is CASSLEVTGEDGYTF.

This clone was found a few times. V and J are TRBV19 and TRBJ1-4; TRBD1 matches at 7 bases. Germline trimming cut 4 bases from V and 4 bases from J; bases unmatched to any gene: 6. The CDR3 covers 15 residues. Per the germline V gene, CDR1 is LNHDA and CDR2 is SQIVND (reference sequence). The DNA for the CDR3 is TGTGCCAGTAGTACTAACAGGGGCGGTAATGAAAAACTGTTTTTT. Its translation: CASSTNRGGNEKLFF.

This rearrangement joins TRBV4-1 to TRBJ1-5, with a weak D call TRBD1 (6 bases). Between the trimmed V and J ends, which lost 0 bases and 6 bases, there was a span of 12 bases. Germline CDR1 MGHRA, CDR2 YSYEKL. The CDR3 is 15 amino acids. The CDR3 DNA sequence: TGCGCCAGCAGCCAAGATAGGGGGGGCTCTCAGCCCCAGCATTTT. Amino acids: CASSQDRGGSQPQHF.

The chain employs TRBV6-1 and TRBJ1-5; 11 bases match TRBD1. This CDR3 is 14 amino acids long. The germline CDR1 and CDR2 sequences are MNHNS and SASEGT. The trim removed 6 bases at V and 9 bases at J, leaving 7 bases unmatched. CDR3 sequence reads: CASRGQGDGLPQHF. CDR3 nucleotide sequence: TGTGCCAGCAGGGGACAGGGGGATGGTTTGCCCCAGCATTTT.

V is TRBV5-1 and J is TRBJ2-3; weak D call: TRBD1 (6 bases). The CDR3 totals 14 residues. The germline V gene encodes CDR1 SGHRS and CDR2 YFSETQ. V was cut by 2 bases and J by 2 bases, with 9 bases left in between. The CDR3 spells CASSFGGNTDTQYF. The CDR3 region has the DNA TGCGCCAGCAGCTTTGGGGGCAACACAGATACGCAGTATTTT.

This chain connects TRBV7-8 to TRBJ1-1; possibly TRBD1 for D (6 bases). This CDR3 is built from 16 residues. The V gene lost 5 bases and the J gene lost 0 bases, with 16 bases spanning the gap. Germline V gene data show CDR1 as SGHVS and CDR2 as FQNEAQ. CDR3 region: CASSQGFRRVNTEAFF. The CDR3 DNA reads TGTGCCAGCAGCCAGGGGTTTCGTAGGGTGAACACTGAAGCTTTCTTT.

This clone has just one count. The chain is built from TRBV11-3 and TRBJ2-7, with a tentative D call TRBD1 (6 bases). Trimming removed 1 base at V and 2 bases at J, with 12 bases between. The CDR3 is 15 residues long. Germline lookup yields CDR1 SGHNT and CDR2 YENEEA. The CDR3 DNA reads TGTGCCAGCAGCTTAGCCAGGGGACAAACCTACGAGCAGTACTTC. Protein: CASSLARGQTYEQYF.

This chain links TRBV2 with TRBJ2-1; D is perhaps TRBD2 (5 bases). V gave up 3 bases and J gave up 8 bases, with 8 bases separating them. The CDR3 is 12 residues long. Germline CDR1 SNHLY, CDR2 FYNNEI. This CDR3 reads CASSDTGYEQFF. Here the CDR3 DNA reads TGTGCCAGCAGTGATACGGGGTATGAGCAGTTCTTC.

This chain joins TRBV27 and TRBJ2-6; D is uncertain. Per the germline V gene, CDR1 is MNHEY and CDR2 is SMNVEV (reference sequence). The ends were cut back, 1 base at V and 0 bases at J, with 10 bases in the middle. CDR3 size: 17 residues. CDR3 nucleotide sequence: TGTGCCAGCAGTTTATATGGGCAGAGCTCTGGGGCCAACGTCCTGACTTTC. The encoded protein is CASSLYGQSSGANVLTF.

The chain links TRBV29-1 to TRBJ1-1, with D unclear. The germline V gene encodes CDR1 SQVTM and CDR2 ANQGSEA. Trimming took 4 bases from V and 0 from J, leaving 6 bases between them. This CDR3 contains 12 residues. The CDR3 protein is CSVVRVNTEAFF. CDR3 bases: TGCAGCGTTGTCCGTGTGAACACTGAAGCTTTCTTT.

The genes are TRBV4-2 and TRBJ1-3, with 7 bases that match TRBD1. Germline CDR1 is LGHNA and CDR2 is YNFKEQ. The CDR3 runs to 15 residues. Trimming at V came to 1 base and at J to 6 bases, leaving 6 bases not matched to a gene. CDR3 nucleotides: TGTGCCAGCAGCCAAGCGGTACAGGGGACAAACACCATATATTTT. It encodes CASSQAVQGTNTIYF.

The gene calls are TRBV5-1 and TRBJ1-4; 8 bases are shared with TRBD1. CDR1 and CDR2 from the germline V gene are SGHRS and YFSETQ. After removal of 4 bases from V and 7 bases from J, the junction contained 6 bases not matched to a gene. The CDR3 covers 14 residues. The CDR3 DNA reads TGCGCCAGCAGCATGTGGACAGGGCCTGAAAAACTGTTTTTT. Encoded protein: CASSMWTGPEKLFF.

The V call is TRBV4-3, the J call TRBJ2-3; possibly TRBD2 for D (6 bases). The ends were cut back, 0 bases at V and 4 bases at J, with 17 bases in the middle. The CDR3 has 17 amino acids. Germline values: CDR1 LGHNA, CDR2 YSLEER. The CDR3 DNA reads TGCGCCAGCAGCCAAGATTGGATTGCGGGGTACGCAGATACGCAGTATTTT. This gives the protein CASSQDWIAGYADTQYF.